The 26 T cell receptor beta chains given below trace back to one sample, sequenced in a study of CD8 T cells in Susac syndrome (dated by TCRdb to the late 2010s). Library creation used the immunoSEQ multiplex PCR assay. RNA was extracted with the RNeasy kit and roughly 0.5 to 1 ug was reverse transcribed using random hexamers. Starting from the raw public reads, TCRdb applied fastp trimming at Q25, assembled clones with MiXCR and retained in-frame beta chains. Under each unique CDR3 protein, matching rows form one entry showing the most common genes and DNA. The sample includes about 190,000 distinct CDR3 sequences, with 95% observed a single time. Approximately 0.094% of the sample lies in the top ten. The sequenced sample was CD4+ T cells from PBMCs. The receptors come from a human donor in good health.

The genes are TRBV20-1 and TRBJ2-5, with 8 bases that match TRBD1. Trimming at V came to 5 bases and at J to 5 bases, leaving 13 bases not matched to a gene. Looked up from germline, CDR1 is DFQATT and CDR2 is SNEGSKA (reference sequence). This CDR3 is built from 15 residues. CDR3 DNA sequence: TGCAGTGCTGCTCCACCCCAGGGGGCTCAGGAGACCCAGTACTTC. Protein sequence: CSAAPPQGAQETQYF.

The chain combines TRBV30 with TRBJ2-3, with 7 bases identical to TRBD2. V trimming: 7 bases; J trimming: 4 bases; junction bases outside the gene matches: 8. The germline V gene has CDR1 GTSNPN and CDR2 SVGIG (reference sequence). The length of the CDR3 is 13 residues. The CDR3 coding sequence is TGTGCCTCTACAGCGGGAAATGCAGATACGCAGTATTTT. This codes for CASTAGNADTQYF.

This chain joins TRBV18 and TRBJ1-1; D ambiguous. CDR3 length: 13 residues. V gave up 2 bases and J gave up 0 bases, with 4 bases separating them. The germline V gene encodes CDR1 KGHSH and CDR2 LQKENI. For the CDR3, the DNA is TGTGCCAGCTCACCAGACATGAACACTGAAGCTTTCTTT. Encoded protein: CASSPDMNTEAFF.

The V and J genes are TRBV20-1 and TRBJ1-2; D is unresolved. CDR3 size: 12 residues. Deletions cut 1 base from V and 8 bases from J, with 11 bases between. Germline-derived CDR1 and CDR2 are DFQATT and SNEGSKA (reference sequence). CDR3 coding DNA: TGCAGTGCTAGAGTCATCCGCTCCGGCTACACCTTC. Translation gives CSARVIRSGYTF.

V usage is TRBV20-1 and J usage is TRBJ1-5, with D possibly matching TRBD1 (5 bases). The CDR3 runs to 13 residues. Germline CDR1 and CDR2: DFQATT and SNEGSKA (reference sequence). Trimming stripped 4 bases from V and 5 bases from J, with 12 bases between. The chain's CDR3 is CSAMPGGDQPQHF. CDR3 in DNA: TGCAGTGCTATGCCCGGGGGGGATCAGCCCCAGCATTTT.

The chain combines TRBV29-1 with TRBJ2-7; no clear D gene. Trimming took off 4 bases at V and 0 bases at J, with 10 bases between the two ends. Germline values: CDR1 SQVTM, CDR2 ANQGSEA. CDR3 length equals 13 residues. The chain's CDR3 is CSVGRLLSYEQYF. The DNA of the CDR3 is TGCAGCGTTGGGCGGCTGCTCTCCTACGAGCAGTACTTC.

The chain couples TRBV6-2 or TRBV6-3 to TRBJ2-1; D might be TRBD1 or TRBD2, each matching 5 bases. V lost 3 bases and J lost 10, with 7 bases in between. The CDR3 has 11 amino acids. Germline V lookup: CDR1 MNHEY, CDR2 SVGEGT. CDR3 loop: CASSYWGEQFF. Here the CDR3 DNA reads TGTGCCAGCAGTTATTGGGGGGAGCAGTTCTTC.

This clonotype appeared once. The chain employs TRBV30 and TRBJ2-5, with 7 nucleotides matching TRBD1. Per the germline V gene, CDR1 is GTSNPN and CDR2 is SVGIG (reference sequence). The V segment lost 2 bases and the J segment 7 bases; nucleotides outside the gene matches: 13. CDR3 size: 15 residues. The CDR3 DNA reads TGTGCCTGGAGTAGGGACAGCGCCGAGTATGGGACCCAGTACTTC. This gives the protein CAWSRDSAEYGTQYF.

The chain combines TRBV5-6 with TRBJ2-7; 9 bases align to TRBD2. Germline CDR1 SGHDT, CDR2 YYEEEE. This CDR3 comprises 13 residues. J lost 4 bases, V lost 7 bases, and 6 bases had no gene match. CDR3 nucleotides: TGTGCCAGCCGGCGGGAGGGCCTTTACGAGCAGTACGTC. It codes for CASRREGLYEQYV.

The chain links TRBV5-4 to TRBJ1-1; no firm D call. The CDR3 covers 16 residues. Looked up from germline, CDR1 is SGHNT and CDR2 is YYREEE (reference sequence). V dropped 4 bases and J dropped 4 bases, with 20 bases sitting between them. CDR3 coding DNA: TGTGCCAGCAGCCCCCGGGAGGGCGCTGGGTTCACTGAAGCTTTCTTT. Translation: CASSPREGAGFTEAFF. The whole variable domain, filled in from reference TRBV5-4 and TRBJ1-1, reads ETGVTQSPTHLIKTRGQQVTLRCSSQSGHNTVSWYQQALGQGPQFIFQYYREEENGRGNFPPRFSGLQFPNYSSELNVNALELDDSALYLCASSPREGAGFTEAFFGQGTRLTVV.

V gene TRBV20-1 combines with J gene TRBJ2-2; tentatively, D is TRBD2 (6 bases). The germline V and J ends were trimmed by 7 bases and 6 bases, with 9 bases remaining between them. Germline lookup yields CDR1 DFQATT and CDR2 SNEGSKA (reference sequence). CDR3 size: 11 residues. The CDR3 loop reads CSVSGAGELFF. In DNA form, the CDR3 reads TGCAGTGTTAGCGGTGCCGGGGAGCTGTTTTTT.

V usage is TRBV11-1 and J usage is TRBJ2-1; weak D call: TRBD2 (5 bases). V shed 5 bases and J shed 8 bases, with 19 bases lying between them. The CDR3 is 15 amino acids. Germline V gives CDR1 SGHAT, CDR2 FQDESV (reference sequence). The CDR3 is CASSPRGAAGDEQFF. Here the CDR3 DNA reads TGTGCCAGCAGCCCCCGGGGAGCGGCGGGTGATGAGCAGTTCTTC.

This chain uses TRBV20-1 with TRBJ2-3, with unresolved D. Per the germline V gene, CDR1 is DFQATT and CDR2 is SNEGSKA (reference sequence). The CDR3 length is 13 residues. V was clipped by 3 bases and J by 6 bases, with 13 bases between them. DNA of the CDR3: TGCAGTGCTAGGGTCCTAGGTCCCGATACGCAGTATTTT. Its protein product is CSARVLGPDTQYF.

The J gene is TRBJ2-3, the V gene TRBV18; 9 nucleotides agree with TRBD2. Germline CDR1 is KGHSH and CDR2 is LQKENI. This CDR3 comprises 16 residues. V shed 2 bases, J shed 2 bases, and the junction held 5 bases outside the gene matches. CDR3 sequence (DNA): TGTGCCAGCTCACCATCCCCGGGACTAGCCACAGATACGCAGTATTTT. Translated, it gives CASSPSPGLATDTQYF.

The chain uses TRBV3-1 and TRBJ2-7; no reliable D call. V gave up 1 base and J gave up 6 bases, with 10 bases separating them. Germline V CDR1 and CDR2: LGHDT, YNNKEL (reference sequence). The CDR3 covers 13 residues. CDR3 bases: TGTGCCAGCAGCCAAGCGCTATTCTCCGAGCAGTACTTC. Protein: CASSQALFSEQYF.

The chain is built from TRBV20-1 and TRBJ2-1; 7 positions agree with TRBD2. In germline, CDR1 is DFQATT, CDR2 SNEGSKA (reference sequence). V was clipped by 0 bases and J by 1 base; unmatched bases: 3. CDR3 length equals 15 residues. The CDR3 DNA follows: TGCAGTGCTAGAGATGCAGCGGGGTCCTACAATGAGCAGTTCTTC. The encoded protein is CSARDAAGSYNEQFF.

The chain is built from TRBV7-9 and TRBJ2-7; 8 bases are shared with TRBD1. Germline-derived CDR1 and CDR2 are SEHNR and FQNEAQ (reference sequence). The CDR3 totals 13 residues. Trimming removed 5 bases from V and 5 bases from J; junction bases left unmatched: 5. CDR3 bases: TGTGCCAGCAGCCCACAGGGGGTAAACGAGCAGTACTTC. As protein: CASSPQGVNEQYF.

The V and J genes are TRBV12-3 or TRBV12-4 and TRBJ2-6; no firm D call. The CDR3 covers 13 residues. V dropped 6 bases and J dropped 2 bases, with 5 bases sitting between them. DNA for the CDR3: TGTGCCAGCAGATTAACTGGGGCCAACGTCCTGACTTTC. It translates to CASRLTGANVLTF.

V gene TRBV4-1 combines with J gene TRBJ2-3; the match to TRBD2 covers 9 bases. J was trimmed by 0 bases and V by 7 bases; bases with no gene match: 5. The CDR3 is 15 residues long. Germline V lookup: CDR1 MGHRA, CDR2 YSYEKL. The CDR3 DNA follows: TGCGCCAGCACGAGCGGGGGGCGCAGCACAGATACGCAGTATTTT. Translating gives CASTSGGRSTDTQYF.

The V call is TRBV5-4, the J call TRBJ2-5; 9 bases line up with TRBD1. There are 14 residues in the CDR3. V shed 4 bases, J shed 4 bases, and the junction held 5 bases outside the gene matches. In germline, CDR1 is SGHNT, CDR2 YYREEE (reference sequence). In DNA form, the CDR3 reads TGTGCCAGCAGCATACAGGGGGCTGGAGAGACCCAGTACTTC. Its protein product is CASSIQGAGETQYF.

The chain uses TRBV5-1 and TRBJ2-1, with a possible D match to TRBD2 (6 bases). V lost 4 bases and J lost 7, with 15 bases in between. CDR1 and CDR2 from the germline V gene are SGHRS and YFSETQ. This CDR3 contains 14 residues. The CDR3: CASSATGDSNEQFF. CDR3 nucleotides: TGCGCCAGCAGCGCGACGGGGGATTCGAATGAGCAGTTCTTC.

The V and J genes are TRBV20-1 and TRBJ2-5, with 9 bases aligning to TRBD1. The germline V gene has CDR1 DFQATT and CDR2 SNEGSKA (reference sequence). The V segment lost 6 bases and the J segment 4 bases; nucleotides outside the gene matches: 6. The length of the CDR3 is 13 residues. CDR3 in amino acids: CSATNRGRETQYF. The CDR3 region has the DNA TGCAGTGCGACGAACAGGGGGCGAGAGACCCAGTACTTC.

The chain couples TRBV25-1 to TRBJ1-6, with TRBD1 as a possible D gene (6 bases). Trimming left V 2 bases short and J 8 bases short, with 10 bases between. CDR1 and CDR2 from the germline V gene are MGHDK and SYGVNS. There are 14 residues in the CDR3. The chain's CDR3 is CASSEPRGYSPLHF. In nucleotides, the CDR3 is TGTGCCAGCAGTGAACCCAGGGGTTATTCACCCCTCCACTTT.

V and J are TRBV28 and TRBJ1-2, with 7 bases lining up with TRBD1. Losses at the gene ends were 8 bases for V and 5 bases for J; bases not matched to a gene: 11. Germline V gene sequence: CDR1 MDHEN, CDR2 SYDVKM. CDR3 length equals 14 residues. The CDR3 here is CASSWGQSSYGYTF. The CDR3 DNA follows: TGTGCCAGCTCTTGGGGACAGTCTTCATATGGCTACACCTTC.

J is TRBJ2-6 and V is TRBV29-1; D ambiguous. The CDR3 runs to 12 residues. Trimming removed 6 bases at V and 4 bases at J, with 7 bases between. From germline, CDR1 is SQVTM and CDR2 ANQGSEA. The CDR3 here is CSVQTGANVLTF. In DNA, the CDR3 is TGCAGCGTACAGACAGGGGCCAACGTCCTGACTTTC.

The V call is TRBV30, the J call TRBJ1-1; D is undetermined. The CDR3 extends over 14 amino acids. CDR1 GTSNPN and CDR2 SVGIG come from the germline V gene (reference sequence). V gave up 3 bases and J gave up 4 bases, with 15 bases separating them. CDR3 nucleotides: TGTGCCTGGAGCAGGCAGGAGTTAGGCACTGAAGCTTTCTTT. Residues: CAWSRQELGTEAFF.